This T cell receptor (beta chain) comes out of a study of blood T cell repertoires in COVID-19. Study overall: The United States, Italy and Spain supplied acute and convalescent COVID-19 samples.

In the original processing: Counts of nucleated cells, estimated from reference gene primer amplification, were obtained. Method: immunoSEQ multiplex PCR; TCRdb's copy keeps in-frame clones and lacks some. V and J calls plus clone size are reproduced from that table; the DNA served to infer D and trimming. Of more than 130,000 clones in the sample, 70% to 85% were seen once. The ends were cut back, 2 bases at V and 8 bases at J, with 12 bases in the middle. CDR3 length: 13 amino acids. V and J are TRBV12-3 or TRBV12-4 and TRBJ1-2; a weak D match, TRBD1 (5 bases). The sequenced sample was peripheral blood. The receptor comes from a human donor in a cohort sampled during active COVID-19. Here the CDR3 reads CASSLLTPGGYTF. The CDR3 nucleotides read TGTGCCAGCAGTTTACTGACCCCAGGGGGCTACACCTTC.